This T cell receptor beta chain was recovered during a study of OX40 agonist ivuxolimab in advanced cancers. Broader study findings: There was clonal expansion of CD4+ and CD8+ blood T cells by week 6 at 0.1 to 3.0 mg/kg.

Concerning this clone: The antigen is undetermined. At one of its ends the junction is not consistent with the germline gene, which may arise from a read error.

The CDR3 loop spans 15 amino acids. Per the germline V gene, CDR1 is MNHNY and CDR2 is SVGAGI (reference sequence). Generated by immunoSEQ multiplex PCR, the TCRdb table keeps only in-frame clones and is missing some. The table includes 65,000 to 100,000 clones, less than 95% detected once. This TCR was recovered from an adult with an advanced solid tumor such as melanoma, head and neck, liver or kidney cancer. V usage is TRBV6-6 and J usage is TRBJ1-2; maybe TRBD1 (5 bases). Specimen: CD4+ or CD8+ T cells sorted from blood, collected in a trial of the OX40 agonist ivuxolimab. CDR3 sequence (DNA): TGTGCCGGCAGTTACTCTAGGGAGGGGAACTATGGCTACACCTTC. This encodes CAGSYSREGNYGYTF.